This is a list of T cell receptor beta chains from one sample in a study of Ad26.COV2.S vaccination and SARS-CoV-2 variants. Sequencing used immunoSEQ multiplex PCR; TCRdb keeps in-frame clones, though not all of them. The sample yields about 420,000 clones, approximately 87% seen once. The sample was peripheral blood, taken in a trial of Ad26.COV2.S vaccine versus placebo. All receptors derive from a person aged 18-65 years who received the Ad26.COV2.S COVID-19 vaccine or a placebo. CDR3s include the opening cysteine and the closing phenylalanine or tryptophan. A D gene is named only where the DNA matches it firmly. Clone size appears in some rows only: once, few, many, or a class for an expanded clone.

CDR3 DNA,CDR3 protein,clone size,J gene,D gene,V gene
TGCGCCAGCAGCCAAGTTCCCAGGGTTCGCTCTGGAAACACCATATATTTT,CASSQVPRVRSGNTIYF,NA,TRBJ1-3,NA,TRBV4-1
TGTGCCAGCAGCTTAGCCCGGGACAGGCAGCCTGGCTACACCTTC,CASSLARDRQPGYTF,NA,TRBJ1-2,TRBD1,TRBV7-8
TGCGCCAGCAGCCAAGTCAGGACCCGGACAGGATCTCCCAAAAACATTCAGTACTTC,CASSQVRTRTGSPKNIQYF,NA,TRBJ2-4,TRBD1,TRBV4-3
TGTGCCAGCTACCTTGCAATAGGTCCGACAGGAAACTATGGCTACACCTTC,CASYLAIGPTGNYGYTF,NA,TRBJ1-2,NA,TRBV2
TGTGCCAGCAGCTTGTTCGTGGGGTCCTACCTTAGTGGGCTGTTTTTT,CASSLFVGSYLSGLFF,NA,TRBJ2-2,NA,TRBV5-6
TGTGCCTGGACCGTGGGTCCCTCGAACACTGAAGCTTTCTTT,CAWTVGPSNTEAFF,NA,TRBJ1-1,NA,TRBV30
TGTGCCAGCAGCCAAGGACCCTTAAGCTGGGACATTCAGTACTTC,CASSQGPLSWDIQYF,NA,TRBJ2-4,NA,TRBV3-1/TRBV3-2
TGCGCCAGCAGCCCCAGATCCAGGGGAAGTGAGCAGTTCTTC,CASSPRSRGSEQFF,NA,TRBJ2-1,NA,TRBV5-1
TGTGCCTGGAGTGTACCACGGGGGGGCTACAGCTACGAGCAGTACTTC,CAWSVPRGGYSYEQYF,NA,TRBJ2-7,TRBD2,TRBV30
TGTGCCAGTAGACCTCTCGCCGGGACAGGGGGCTTCGACTATGGCTACACCTTC,CASRPLAGTGGFDYGYTF,many,TRBJ1-2,TRBD1,TRBV19
TGTGCCGTGCGGACTAGCGGGGGCACAGATACGCAGTATTTT,CAVRTSGGTDTQYF,NA,TRBJ2-3,TRBD2,TRBV10-3
TGTGCCAGCAGTTTCCAATCCGGGGCCCTCTCCTACGAGCAGTACTTC,CASSFQSGALSYEQYF,NA,TRBJ2-7,NA,TRBV28
TGTGCCAGCAGAACAACAGGAGAGGACACTGAAGCTTTCTTT,CASRTTGEDTEAFF,NA,TRBJ1-1,NA,TRBV2
TGTGCCAGCAGCTTGAAGTCCACCAGTGAAAAACTGTTTTTT,CASSLKSTSEKLFF,NA,TRBJ1-4,NA,TRBV5-6
TGCGCCAGCAGTGATAATAGTAGCGGGGCCACAGATACGCAGTATTTT,CASSDNSSGATDTQYF,NA,TRBJ2-3,TRBD2,TRBV10-1
TGTGCCAGCAGACCGGGGGGCAATACGCAGTATTTT,CASRPGGNTQYF,NA,TRBJ2-3,NA,TRBV28
TGTGCCAGTAGTATAGCTAGGGGACACTCCTACAATGAGCAGTTCTTC,CASSIARGHSYNEQFF,NA,TRBJ2-1,NA,TRBV19
TGTGCCAGCTCACCACCAGCGACTAGCGGGGGGGAAGAGACCCAGTACTTC,CASSPPATSGGEETQYF,NA,TRBJ2-5,TRBD2,TRBV18
TGTGCCAGCAGCTTAGAACAGGGCTACGAGCAGTACTTC,CASSLEQGYEQYF,NA,TRBJ2-7,NA,TRBV7-9
TGTGCCAGCAGCCCCGCGACTAGCGGGGTCACAGATACGCAGTATTTT,CASSPATSGVTDTQYF,once,TRBJ2-3,TRBD2,TRBV11-1
TGCGCCAGCAGCCAGGGCGGTGAGCAGTTCTTC,CASSQGGEQFF,NA,TRBJ2-1,NA,TRBV10-2
TGTGCCAGCAGCTTTGCCCCAGGGGGGTTCCACGATCAGTACTTC,CASSFAPGGFHDQYF,NA,TRBJ2-7,NA,TRBV7-6
TGTGCCAGCAGTGAGGACAGGAGCTCCTACGAGCAGTACTTC,CASSEDRSSYEQYF,NA,TRBJ2-7,TRBD1,TRBV6-1
TGCAGCGTTGAAGAGGACAGGATAGTAACCTATGGCTACACCTTC,CSVEEDRIVTYGYTF,NA,TRBJ1-2,TRBD1,TRBV29-1
TGTGCCAGCAGCTTCTCGCGGGGATTAAATGAGCAGTTCTTC,CASSFSRGLNEQFF,NA,TRBJ2-1,NA,TRBV5-4
TGCAGCGTCGGGGAGGGGGCTTTCGGGTATGGTGAGCAGTTCTTC,CSVGEGAFGYGEQFF,NA,TRBJ2-1,NA,TRBV29-1
TGTGCCAGCAGTTTGGCGGGGGGCGATACGCAGTATTTT,CASSLAGGDTQYF,NA,TRBJ2-3,TRBD2,TRBV13
TGCAGCGTTGATAGGGGGAATGGTGTCCTGACTTTC,CSVDRGNGVLTF,NA,TRBJ2-6,NA,TRBV29-1
TGTGCCAGCAGCTTAGGGGGGGCCCACTCCACAGATACGCAGTATTTT,CASSLGGAHSTDTQYF,NA,TRBJ2-3,NA,TRBV11-3
TGTGCCAGCAGCTTAGTCTCGACCTCCTACGAGCAGTACTTC,CASSLVSTSYEQYF,NA,TRBJ2-7,NA,TRBV7-2
TGCGCCAGCAGCTGGGGACAGGGGGGCTACGAGCAGTACTTC,CASSWGQGGYEQYF,once,TRBJ2-7,TRBD1,TRBV5-1
TGTGCCAGTAACCGGGCCGGGGGAACTGGCTACACCTTC,CASNRAGGTGYTF,NA,TRBJ1-2,NA,TRBV19
TGTGCCTGGAGTCTAGGACGGTACTATGGCTACACCTTC,CAWSLGRYYGYTF,NA,TRBJ1-2,NA,TRBV30
TGTGCCAGCTCACCATCCGCCTCTTCCCACGAGCAGTACTTC,CASSPSASSHEQYF,NA,TRBJ2-7,NA,TRBV18
TGTGCCAGTAGTCCTCGACAGGGGGCCCCTAAGACCCAGTACTTC,CASSPRQGAPKTQYF,NA,TRBJ2-5,TRBD1,TRBV19
TGTGCCAGCAGCGCGGGGACCTACAATGAGCAGTTCTTC,CASSAGTYNEQFF,NA,TRBJ2-1,NA,TRBV5-8